The source of this TCR beta chain is a study of identical twins listed by TCRdb under 2016. Background on the whole study: To test whether fetal clonotypes persist, this study deep-sequenced TCR alpha and beta repertoires from monozygotic twins, from unrelated adults of various ages, and from cord blood. To rule out contamination, replicate twin experiments were performed at different times with different library preparation protocols.

Findings and caveats that apply to the study as a whole: Because the same donors could not be followed over many years, conclusions were based on cross-sectional statistical analysis. Zero-insertion analyses could be partly confounded by invariant T cells such as MAIT and iNKT, although diverse VJ usage argued against such confounding for most clonotypes. Fewer insertions were carried by abundant cord blood beta clonotypes; a weaker similar trend was observed in young adult naive repertoires, while no such trend was observed in memory repertoires. A weaker excess of twin sharing was found in beta out-of-frame sequences because the signal-to-noise ratio was lowered by fewer shared sequences. Recombination models systematically underestimated out-of-frame TCR alpha sharing in monozygotic twins but agreed with sharing between unrelated individuals. Compared with coincidental sharing between unrelated individuals, out-of-frame TCR alpha sequences shared between twins had an excess of sequences with low generation probability.

The table lists this clonotype with many counts. It lacks a known antigen. No much larger clone exists at a distance of one base, and base qualities are not known. The CDR3 starts with the cysteine, ends with the phenylalanine, and has 13 residues. Only CDR3 DNA remains: 39 bases, in frame from the first base. For this chain, trimming is 4 bases at the V end and 2 bases at the J end, and the number of junction bases without a gene match is 2. CDR1 and CDR2 are drawn from the germline V gene (reference sequence): DFQATT, SNEGSKA. The library was obtained by 5' RACE. Sequencing was carried out with an Illumina HiSeq 2000. A universal primer binding site was added through template switching, and the final cDNA carried a unique molecular identifier so that TCR cDNA molecules could be counted accurately. Specific primers in the conserved constant-segment region were used to synthesize first-strand cDNA for TCR alpha and beta chains. To control for contamination, each cDNA library was double barcoded with a SMART-Mk sample barcode plus Illumina barcodes. TruSeq adapter sequences and Illumina sample barcodes were added in two successive PCR steps. The TCR alpha and beta cDNA libraries were sequenced on the Illumina HiSeq platform using custom primers. Processing in the source paper ran as follows. Raw reads were processed with MiGEC to extract unique molecular identifiers, and MiXCR was used to determine CDR3 positions. Recombination models were inferred per individual with the repgenHMM and IGoR tools using an EM algorithm. Shared clonotype analysis was performed with the tcR package in R, normalizing sharing by the product of cloneset sizes. To study raw recombination without the effects of thymic and clonal selection, out-of-frame nonproductive sequences were analyzed. The raw public data were reprocessed by TCRdb itself: fastp quality trimming at Q25, MiXCR clonotype calling, in-frame beta chains only. Merged by CDR3 protein, the rows form single entries marked with the most common genes and DNA. These V and J calls are TCRdb output, not the study's own analysis. The sample table holds some 330,000 distinct CDR3 sequences, of which roughly 9% were seen once. The ten top clones hold approximately 8.9% of the sample.

All donors were healthy Caucasians. The researchers also sequenced three unrelated adults who were not twins: a male aged 18 to 30, a male aged 50 to 60, and a female aged 50 to 60. Using Miltenyi CD45RO+ enrichment and human naive T-cell isolation kits, memory (CD45RO+) and naive T cells were isolated from PBMC. Material: naive T cells sorted from blood. This specimen's cell subset or site label, per the study, means: cells isolated with a human naive T-cell isolation kit. This receptor was obtained from a woman aged 45 to 65 in good health. In this chain, TRBV20-1 is recombined with TRBJ2-3, and TRBD1 aligns with 8 junction nucleotides. In nucleotide form, the sequence is TGCAGTGCTAACAGGGGGAACACAGATACGCAGTATTTT. It is translated as CSANRGNTDTQYF.